This note documents a single TCR beta chain sequence. This sample is drawn from a study of CD8 T cells in Susac syndrome. Trimming cost V 3 bases and J 4 bases, with 16 bases left between them. This CDR3 region has 16 residues. Blood CD8+ and CD4+ T cells underwent high-throughput TCR beta sequencing. The study used treatment-naive patients who had stable or active relapsing-remitting disease as multiple sclerosis controls. It was negative isolation that provided the CD8+ and CD4+ T cells, whereas TEMRA cells were enriched by FACS. With random hexamers, roughly 0.45 to 1 ug RNA was reverse transcribed. The CDR3 of TCR beta was amplified by immunoSEQ multiplex PCR across 54 Vbeta and 13 Jbeta. TCRdb redid the calling of the immunoSEQ multiplex PCR reads with MiXCR, one entry per CDR3 protein. The table includes about 430,000 distinct CDR3 sequences, 75% to 90% detected once.

The J gene is TRBJ1-5, the V gene TRBV12-3 or TRBV12-4; D not resolved. The clonotype originates from a human donor with multiple sclerosis. Material for sequencing was CD8+ T cells from PBMCs. CDR3 DNA sequence: TGTGCCAGCAGTTTTGGGCCTCATTGGGGAAATCAGCCCCAGCATTTT. Its translation is CASSFGPHWGNQPQHF.